This T cell receptor beta chain was sequenced during a study of blood T cells in healthy people across ages. Using a J-beta primer mix together with a sample-barcoded 5' primer, a second PCR was run for roughly 6 to 12 cycles. Per-sample output comprised a minimum of 2.5 million paired-end reads containing CDR3. TCRdb reanalysed the 5' RACE reads using MiXCR and keeps one entry per CDR3 protein. The data contain about 900,000 distinct CDR3 sequences, roughly 60% of them singletons. About this clonotype itself: Its antigen is not identified.

Study-wide results and caveats: Measured against age, TCR beta diversity per million T cells decreased in a roughly linear manner.

The germline CDR1 and CDR2 sequences are SGHRS and YFSETQ. This CDR3 has 19 amino acids. V lost 0 bases and J 1 base, leaving 17 bases between the germline ends. Sequencing was carried out using blood. The chain couples TRBV5-1 to TRBJ2-6; D unresolved. This clonotype was sampled from a man aged 25 to 40 in good health. The CDR3 nucleotides read TGCGCCAGCAGCTTGGTGGCCAGCATTAGTGGGTCTGGGGCCAACGTCCTGACTTTC. Residues: CASSLVASISGSGANVLTF.